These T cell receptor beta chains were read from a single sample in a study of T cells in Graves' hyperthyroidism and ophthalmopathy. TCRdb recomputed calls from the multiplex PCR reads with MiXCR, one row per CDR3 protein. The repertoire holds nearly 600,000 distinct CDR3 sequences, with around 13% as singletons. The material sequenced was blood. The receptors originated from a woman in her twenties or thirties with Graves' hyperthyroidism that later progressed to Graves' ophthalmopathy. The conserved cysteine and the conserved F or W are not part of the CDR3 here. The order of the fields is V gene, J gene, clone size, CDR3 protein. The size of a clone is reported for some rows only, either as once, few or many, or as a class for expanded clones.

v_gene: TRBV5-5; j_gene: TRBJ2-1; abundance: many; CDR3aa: ASSLGPGGEQF
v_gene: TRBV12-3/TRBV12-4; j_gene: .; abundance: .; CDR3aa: ASSPDSQETQF
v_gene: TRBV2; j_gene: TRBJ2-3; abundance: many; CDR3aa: ASSVSGRTQY
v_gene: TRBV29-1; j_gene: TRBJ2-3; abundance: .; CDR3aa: SVVGREGTDTQY
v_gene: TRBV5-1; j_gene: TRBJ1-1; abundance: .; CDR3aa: ASSLGDRGFTEAF
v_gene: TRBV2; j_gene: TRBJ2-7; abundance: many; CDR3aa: ASRSPSRSSYEQY
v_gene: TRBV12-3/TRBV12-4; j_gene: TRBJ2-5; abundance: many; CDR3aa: ASSFGGVKTQY
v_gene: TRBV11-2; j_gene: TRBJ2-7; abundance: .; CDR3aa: ASSLPPGRSLSYEQY
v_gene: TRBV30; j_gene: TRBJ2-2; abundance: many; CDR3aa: AWSVGPTGELF
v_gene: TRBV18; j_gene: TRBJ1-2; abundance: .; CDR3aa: ASRPSGNYGYT
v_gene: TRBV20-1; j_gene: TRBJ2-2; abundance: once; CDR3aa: SARPARGPTGELF
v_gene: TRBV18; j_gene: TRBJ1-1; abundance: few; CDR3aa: ASSPRQREGTEAF
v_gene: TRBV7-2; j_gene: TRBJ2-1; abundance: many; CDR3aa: ASSLVGGPGDNEQF
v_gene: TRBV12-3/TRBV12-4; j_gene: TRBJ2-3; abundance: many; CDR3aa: ASRLTGRTQY
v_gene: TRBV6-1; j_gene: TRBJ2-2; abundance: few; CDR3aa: ASGGTGKTGELF
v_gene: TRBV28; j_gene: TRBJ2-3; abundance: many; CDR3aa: ASGGTTDTQY
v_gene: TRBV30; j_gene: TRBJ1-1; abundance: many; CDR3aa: AWVRRGRNTEAF
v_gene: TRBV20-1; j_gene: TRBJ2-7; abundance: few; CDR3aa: SARDLGDGSYEQY
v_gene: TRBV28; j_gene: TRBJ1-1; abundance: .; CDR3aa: ASSLGQAWNTEAF
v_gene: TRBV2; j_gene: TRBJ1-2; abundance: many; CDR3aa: ASSEGGLGGNYGYT
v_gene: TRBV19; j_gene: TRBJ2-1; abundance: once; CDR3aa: ASTTSLNNEQF
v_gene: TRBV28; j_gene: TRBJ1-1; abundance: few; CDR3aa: ASFEGGRTEAF
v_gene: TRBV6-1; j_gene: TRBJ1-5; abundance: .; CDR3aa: ASSENPGVGRPQH
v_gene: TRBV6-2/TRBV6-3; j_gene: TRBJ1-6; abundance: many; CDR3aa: ASRPDSYNSPLH
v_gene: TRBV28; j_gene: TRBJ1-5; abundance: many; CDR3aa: ASSLIGGDQPQH
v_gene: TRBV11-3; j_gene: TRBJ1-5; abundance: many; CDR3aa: ASSLGAGGNQPQH
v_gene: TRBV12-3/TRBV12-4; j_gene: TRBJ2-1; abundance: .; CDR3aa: ASSQTSGEQF
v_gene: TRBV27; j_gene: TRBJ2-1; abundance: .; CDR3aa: ASSSLESGSF
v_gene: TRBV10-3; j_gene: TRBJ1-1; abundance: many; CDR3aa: AISAEFNTEAF
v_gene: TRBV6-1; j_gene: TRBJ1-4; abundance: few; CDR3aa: ASIDSEKLF
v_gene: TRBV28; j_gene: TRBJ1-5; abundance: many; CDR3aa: ASSTIGTGEQPQH
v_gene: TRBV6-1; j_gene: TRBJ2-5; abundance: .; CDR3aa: ASSEITSGRAQY
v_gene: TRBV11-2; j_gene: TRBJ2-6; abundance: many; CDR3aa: ASSLGVAASARANVLT
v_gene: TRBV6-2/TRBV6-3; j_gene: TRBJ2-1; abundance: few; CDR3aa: ATLRTSGPYFHEQF
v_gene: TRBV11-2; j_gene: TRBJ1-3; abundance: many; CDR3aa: ASSGSGNTIY
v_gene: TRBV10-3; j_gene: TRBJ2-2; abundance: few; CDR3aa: AISGGQGTGELF
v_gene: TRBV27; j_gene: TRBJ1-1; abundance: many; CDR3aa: ASSLSGLETEAF
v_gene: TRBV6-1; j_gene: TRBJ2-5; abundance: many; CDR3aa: ASRNTLLAGSDTQY
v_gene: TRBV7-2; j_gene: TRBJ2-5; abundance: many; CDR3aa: ASSFGRVQETQY
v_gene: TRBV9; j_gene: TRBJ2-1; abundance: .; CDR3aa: ASSAPLAGGSNEQF
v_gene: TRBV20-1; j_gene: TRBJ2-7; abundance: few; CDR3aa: SARPPGLAGHRTYEQY
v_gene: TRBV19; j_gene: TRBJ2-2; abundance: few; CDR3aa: AGRGSTGELF